The rows below give T cell receptor beta chains drawn from one sample of a study of Tregs in tolerant kidney transplant recipients. TCRdb's copy holds only in-frame clones and misses some; the assay was immunoSEQ multiplex PCR. Of just over 15,000 clones listed, around 49% were seen once; the top ten hold about 3.3%. Their antigen targets remain unknown. The specimen was CD4+ T cells from blood cultured with allogeneic cells, collected before the transplant. The receptors come from a human patient who received a combined kidney and bone marrow transplant. CDR3s include the opening cysteine and the closing phenylalanine or tryptophan.

j_call	v_call	cdr3_aa
TRBJ2-5	TRBV6-4	CASIGLAGGQETQYF
TRBJ1-5	TRBV6-6	CASSYLTGTKQPQHF
TRBJ1-6	TRBV4-1	CASSHTGTGGLSPLHF
TRBJ2-1	TRBV9	CASSVDSFYNEQFF
TRBJ2-3	TRBV19	CASSIGPQGSDTQYF
TRBJ1-6	TRBV28	CASSFQAGRGPGKSLHF
TRBJ1-1	TRBV7-9	CASRDRGVTEAFF
TRBJ2-5	TRBV18	CASSPGQQETQYF
TRBJ2-3	TRBV7-8	CASSPWGQGVPDTQYF
TRBJ2-1	TRBV29-1	CSVNRGGEDEQFF